This entry lists 15 T cell receptor beta chains sequenced from one sample in a study of cytomegalovirus exposure and HLA in healthy donors. PCR primers comprised 60 Vbeta and 13 Jbeta primers. Only in-frame clones appear in the TCRdb table, and some are missing; sequencing was by immunoSEQ multiplex PCR. The sample contains over 80,000 clones, 73% of which appear only once. The sample consisted of PBMCs. Receptor source: a man aged 35 to 55 in good health and CMV-seronegative.

The chain uses TRBV5-6 and TRBJ2-2; TRBD2 is a possible D gene (6 bases). There are 14 residues in the CDR3. Trimming stripped 4 bases from V and 4 bases from J, with 11 bases between. Germline V gene sequence: CDR1 SGHDT, CDR2 YYEEEE. CDR3 loop: CASSPWEATGELFF. The CDR3 DNA follows: TGTGCCAGCAGCCCCTGGGAGGCCACCGGGGAGCTGTTTTTT.

The gene calls are TRBV7-7 and TRBJ2-3, with a possible D match to TRBD1 (6 bases). From germline, CDR1 is SSHAT and CDR2 FNYEAQ (reference sequence). This CDR3 has 13 amino acids. Trimming removed 5 bases at V and 5 bases at J, with 11 bases between. DNA of the CDR3: TGTGCCAGCAGCCCAACAGGGATAGATACGCAGTATTTT. Encoded protein: CASSPTGIDTQYF. Using reference TRBV7-7 and TRBJ2-3 for the parts outside the CDR3, the full variable domain is GAGVSQSPRYKVTKRGQDVTLRCDPISSHATLYWYQQALGQGPEFLTYFNYEAQPDKSGLPSDRFSAERPEGSISTLTIQRTEQRDSAMYRCASSPTGIDTQYFGPGTRLTVL.

This rearrangement joins TRBV7-2 to TRBJ2-5; no clear D. Trimming pared 1 base from V and 5 bases from J, leaving 8 bases between. The CDR3 is 13 amino acids. The germline V gene encodes CDR1 SGHTA and CDR2 FQGNSA. The CDR3 loop reads CASSLGALETQYF. The CDR3 nucleotides read TGTGCCAGCAGCTTAGGAGCCCTCGAGACCCAGTACTTC.

The rearrangement uses TRBV18 and TRBJ2-7, with 8 bases matching TRBD1. The CDR3 totals 13 residues. Germline assignment: CDR1 KGHSH and CDR2 LQKENI. V dropped 6 bases and J dropped 3; count of bases not matched to a gene: 4. The CDR3 spells CASSYDRGYEQYF. The CDR3 DNA follows: TGTGCCAGCTCTTACGACAGGGGCTACGAGCAGTACTTC.

The chain joins TRBV19 to TRBJ2-1; 9 nucleotides agree with TRBD1. CDR1 LNHDA and CDR2 SQIVND come from the germline V gene (reference sequence). The CDR3 runs to 13 residues. The J segment lost 6 bases and the V segment lost 10 bases, leaving 7 bases of the junction unmatched. In nucleotides, the CDR3 is TGTGCCACCCGGGACAGGGCGATCAATGAGCAGTTCTTC. Amino acids: CATRDRAINEQFF.

This chain uses TRBV7-9 with TRBJ1-6; maybe TRBD1 (5 bases). The CDR3 contains 13 residues. The ends were cut back, 5 bases at V and 7 bases at J, with 9 bases in the middle. The germline CDR1 and CDR2 sequences are SEHNR and FQNEAQ (reference sequence). This CDR3 reads CASSLEGNSPLHF. Written as DNA, the CDR3 is TGTGCCAGCAGCCTAGAGGGGAATTCACCCCTCCACTTT.

The V and J genes are TRBV9 and TRBJ2-2, with 13 nucleotides matching TRBD2. The V gene end was trimmed by 4 bases and the J gene end by 13 bases; junction bases not matched to a gene: 10. The CDR3 runs to 15 residues. In germline, CDR1 is SGDLS, CDR2 YYNGEE. The CDR3 DNA follows: TGTGCCAGCAGCCCTCGGACTAGCGGGGGACCCCGGCTGTTTTTT. Residues: CASSPRTSGGPRLFF.

The count of this clone is one. The CDR3, as DNA: TGTGCCAGCAGGACACCGACTAGCGGGGGGAGTTACAATGAGCAGTTCTTC. Protein product: CASRTPTSGGSYNEQFF. V usage is TRBV28 and J usage is TRBJ2-1; 13 bases line up with TRBD2. V was pared by 6 bases and J by 4 bases, with 9 bases of the junction left unmatched. CDR3 length: 17 residues. CDR1 is MDHEN and CDR2 is SYDVKM in the germline V gene.

This rearrangement joins TRBV19 to TRBJ2-7; 8 bases are shared with TRBD1. V lost 4 bases and J lost 4; bases outside the gene matches: 6. CDR1 LNHDA and CDR2 SQIVND come from the germline V gene (reference sequence). The CDR3 loop spans 14 amino acids. The CDR3 region has the DNA TGTGCCAGTAGTAGCGGGACAGGACAATACGAGCAGTACTTC. This encodes CASSSGTGQYEQYF.

This rearrangement joins TRBV15 to TRBJ1-1; TRBD1 matches 12 bases. The CDR3 consists of 16 residues. The V gene end was trimmed by 1 base and the J gene end by 6 bases; junction bases not matched to a gene: 6. Germline assignment: CDR1 LNHNV and CDR2 YYDKDF (reference sequence). CDR3 bases: TGTGCCACCAGCAGAGCGGGGGGGGACAGGGGGCCTGAAGCTTTCTTT. This gives the protein CATSRAGGDRGPEAFF.

This clone was counted between two and nine times. The chain employs TRBV28 and TRBJ1-6; 9 bases align to TRBD1. Trimming cost V 5 bases and J 6 bases; bases outside gene matches: 14. CDR1 is MDHEN, CDR2 SYDVKM, per germline. This CDR3 is built from 18 residues. CDR3 DNA: TGTGCCAGCAGTCTCCGCCGGGACAGGGTCACGTCTAATTCACCCCTCCACTTT. Protein sequence: CASSLRRDRVTSNSPLHF.

The table lists this clone with a few counts. The gene calls are TRBV7-9 and TRBJ2-7; no clear D gene. CDR3 length equals 14 residues. CDR1 and CDR2 from the germline V gene are SEHNR and FQNEAQ (reference sequence). Trimming pared 1 base from V and 0 bases from J, leaving 7 bases between. The CDR3 sequence is CASSLVAASYEQYF. CDR3 nucleotide sequence: TGTGCCAGCAGCTTAGTGGCCGCCTCCTACGAGCAGTACTTC.

V and J are TRBV11-2 and TRBJ1-3; 11 bases are a match to TRBD1. The CDR3 has 16 amino acids. CDR1 SGHAT and CDR2 FQNNGV come from the germline V gene. V dropped 5 bases and J dropped 8; count of bases not matched to a gene: 11. CDR3 sequence: CASSLNDGTGGHTIYF. The DNA of the CDR3 is TGTGCCAGCAGCCTAAATGACGGGACAGGGGGACACACCATATATTTT.

The J gene is TRBJ2-3, the V gene TRBV29-1; 7 nucleotides agree with TRBD2. Germline assignment: CDR1 SQVTM and CDR2 ANQGSEA. V lost 5 bases to trimming and J lost 5 bases; unmatched junction nucleotides: 10. This CDR3 has 14 residues. The CDR3 bases are TGCAGCGTTTTGGGGGGGAAGGGCGTAGATACGCAGTATTTT. It yields the protein CSVLGGKGVDTQYF.

The V call is TRBV5-1, the J call TRBJ2-2; weak D call: TRBD2 (5 bases). V lost 4 bases and J 7 bases, leaving 14 bases between the germline ends. CDR1 and CDR2 from the germline V gene are SGHRS and YFSETQ. The CDR3 runs 14 residues. The CDR3 sequence: CASSVPRTGGELFF. The CDR3 nucleotides read TGCGCCAGCAGCGTGCCTAGGACTGGCGGGGAGCTGTTTTTT.